The 8 T cell receptor beta chains given below trace back to one sample, sequenced in a study of T-cell memory formation after mild COVID-19. TCRdb passed the 5' RACE reads through MiXCR, listing each CDR3 protein once. The table shows hundreds of thousands of distinct CDR3 sequences, with more than 15% occurring only once. Specimen: PBMCs or a T cell subset sorted from them (not recorded which). Source of these receptors: an adult woman who had mild COVID-19 (a few samples of this study predate the infection). Cell type and time point are not known.

In its sample, this clonotype was seen a few times. This chain connects TRBV3-1 to TRBJ2-1; D remains ambiguous. The CDR3 spans 12 residues. CDR1 LGHDT and CDR2 YNNKEL come from the germline V gene (reference sequence). Trimming shortened V by 3 bases and J by 10 bases, and 10 bases separated the two germline ends. CDR3 in DNA: TGTGCCAGCAGCCACGTCGCCTTGGAGCAGTTCTTC. This gives the protein CASSHVALEQFF.

This clonotype was observed a handful of times. The chain employs TRBV12-3 or TRBV12-4 and TRBJ2-1, with D possibly matching TRBD2 (5 bases). V lost 5 bases and J 6 bases, leaving 14 bases between the germline ends. The CDR3 is 14 amino acids. For the CDR3, the DNA is TGTGCCAGCAGTCTCGGGGAGCTCCTCAATGAGCAGTTCTTC. Amino acids: CASSLGELLNEQFF.

This chain links TRBV6-5 with TRBJ1-1, with 7 bases identical to TRBD1. Germline V gene data show CDR1 as MNHEY and CDR2 as SVGAGI. The CDR3 runs to 16 residues. V lost 0 bases, J lost 4 bases, and 8 bases stayed unmatched. CDR3 residues: CASSYSNGRGVTEAFF. As DNA, the CDR3 is TGTGCCAGCAGTTACTCGAATGGCAGGGGGGTCACTGAAGCTTTCTTT.

The chain joins TRBV12-3 or TRBV12-4 to TRBJ1-2; D might be TRBD1 (5 bases). The CDR3 consists of 15 residues. Trimming cost V 0 bases and J 0 bases, with 8 bases left between them. The CDR3 sequence: CASSLAAQANYGYTF. The CDR3 coding sequence is TGTGCCAGCAGTTTAGCGGCACAGGCTAACTATGGCTACACCTTC.

V usage is TRBV10-3 and J usage is TRBJ2-5; no clear D gene. The CDR3 contains 13 residues. CDR1 and CDR2 from the germline V gene are ENHRY and SYGVKD. V was cut by 3 bases and J by 5 bases, with 10 bases left in between. CDR3 coding DNA: TGTGCCATCAGTGAAGTTGTATGGGAGACCCAGTACTTC. Its translation is CAISEVVWETQYF.

The V and J genes are TRBV10-3 and TRBJ2-7, with a tentative D call TRBD2 (6 bases). Germline CDR1 is ENHRY and CDR2 is SYGVKD. The CDR3 has 16 amino acids. Trimming left V 4 bases short and J 0 bases short, with 16 bases between. CDR3 nucleotide sequence: TGTGCCATCAGTGCGTCCCTGGAGGGTTACTCCTACGAGCAGTACTTC. Residues: CAISASLEGYSYEQYF.

V gene TRBV15 combines with J gene TRBJ1-2; a possible D gene is TRBD1 (6 bases). CDR1 is LNHNV, CDR2 YYDKDF, per germline (reference sequence). The ends were cut back, 0 bases at V and 6 bases at J, with 17 bases in the middle. This CDR3 region has 16 residues. As DNA, the CDR3 is TGTGCCACCAGCAGAGATCGGGGGCGGGTCCTCCATGGCTACACCTTC. This sequence encodes CATSRDRGRVLHGYTF.

The genes are TRBV20-1 and TRBJ2-1, with 8 bases fitting TRBD2. V was clipped by 0 bases and J by 0 bases; unmatched bases: 7. The CDR3 is made up of 17 amino acids. Germline V gene lookup returns CDR1 DFQATT and CDR2 SNEGSKA (reference sequence). The CDR3 nucleotides read TGCAGTGCTAGAGATCCTGCGGGAGGTAACTCCTACAATGAGCAGTTCTTC. Its protein product is CSARDPAGGNSYNEQFF.